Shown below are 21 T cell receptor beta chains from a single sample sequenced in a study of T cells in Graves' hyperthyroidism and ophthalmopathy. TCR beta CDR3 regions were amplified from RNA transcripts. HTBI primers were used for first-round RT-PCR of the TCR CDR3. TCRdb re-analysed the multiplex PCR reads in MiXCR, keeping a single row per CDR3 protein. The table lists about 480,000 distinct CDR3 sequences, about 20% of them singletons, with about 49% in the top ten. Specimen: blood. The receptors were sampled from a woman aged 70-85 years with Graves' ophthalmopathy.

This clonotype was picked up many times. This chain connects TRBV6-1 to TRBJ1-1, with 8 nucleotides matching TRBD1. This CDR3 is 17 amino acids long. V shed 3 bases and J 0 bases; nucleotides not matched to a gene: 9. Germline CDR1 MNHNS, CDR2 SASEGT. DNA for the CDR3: TGTGCCAGCAGTGACCTCGCTACAGGGGGTTTGAACACTGAAGCTTTCTTT. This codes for CASSDLATGGLNTEAFF.

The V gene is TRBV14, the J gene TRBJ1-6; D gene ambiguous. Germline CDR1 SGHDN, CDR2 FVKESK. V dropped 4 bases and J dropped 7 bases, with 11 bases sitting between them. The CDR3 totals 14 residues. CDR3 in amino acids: CASSLNFRNSPLHF. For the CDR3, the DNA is TGTGCCAGCAGCCTAAATTTTAGGAATTCACCCCTCCACTTT.

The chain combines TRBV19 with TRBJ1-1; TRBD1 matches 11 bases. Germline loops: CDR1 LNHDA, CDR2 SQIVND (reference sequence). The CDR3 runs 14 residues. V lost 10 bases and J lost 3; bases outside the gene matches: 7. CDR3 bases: TGTGCCACCCGGGACAGGGGGTTTTACACTGAAGCTTTCTTT. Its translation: CATRDRGFYTEAFF.

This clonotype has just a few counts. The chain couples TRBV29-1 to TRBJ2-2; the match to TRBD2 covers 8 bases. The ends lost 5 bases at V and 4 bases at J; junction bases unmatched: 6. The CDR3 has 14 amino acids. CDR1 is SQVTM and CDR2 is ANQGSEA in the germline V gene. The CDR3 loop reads CSVSSGTSTGELFF. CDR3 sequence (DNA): TGCAGCGTTTCCTCCGGGACTAGCACCGGGGAGCTGTTTTTT.

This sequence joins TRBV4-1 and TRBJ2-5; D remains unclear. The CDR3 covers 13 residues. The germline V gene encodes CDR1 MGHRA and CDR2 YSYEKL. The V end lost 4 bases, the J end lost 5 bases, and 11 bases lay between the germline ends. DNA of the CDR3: TGCGCCAGCAGCCGTGGAAGCGCCGAGACCCAGTACTTC. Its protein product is CASSRGSAETQYF.

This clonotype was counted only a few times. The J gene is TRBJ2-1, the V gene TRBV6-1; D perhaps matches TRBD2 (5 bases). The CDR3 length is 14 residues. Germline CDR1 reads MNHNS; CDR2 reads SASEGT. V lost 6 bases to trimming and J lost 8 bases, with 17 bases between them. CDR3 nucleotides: TGTGCCAGCAGCCCAGGACCCACTAGGGATGAGCAGTTCTTC. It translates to CASSPGPTRDEQFF.

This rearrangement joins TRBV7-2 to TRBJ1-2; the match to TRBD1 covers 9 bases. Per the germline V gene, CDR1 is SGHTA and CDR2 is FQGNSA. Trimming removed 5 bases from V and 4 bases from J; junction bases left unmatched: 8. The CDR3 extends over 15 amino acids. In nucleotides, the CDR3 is TGTGCCAGCAGCACCGGACAGGGGCGCCTCTATGGCTACACCTTC. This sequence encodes CASSTGQGRLYGYTF. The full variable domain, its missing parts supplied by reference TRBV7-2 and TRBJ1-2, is GAGVSQSPSNKVTEKGKDVELRCDPISGHTALYWYRQSLGQGLEFLIYFQGNSAPDKSGLPSDRFSAERTGGSVSTLTIQRTQQEDSAVYLCASSTGQGRLYGYTFGSGTRLTVV.

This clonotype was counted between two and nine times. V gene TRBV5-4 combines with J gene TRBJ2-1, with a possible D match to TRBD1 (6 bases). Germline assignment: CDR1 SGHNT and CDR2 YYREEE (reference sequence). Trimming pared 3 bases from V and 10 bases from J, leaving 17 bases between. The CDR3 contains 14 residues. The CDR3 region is CASSSLQGPQEQFF. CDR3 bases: TGTGCCAGCAGCTCACTACAGGGCCCACAGGAGCAGTTCTTC. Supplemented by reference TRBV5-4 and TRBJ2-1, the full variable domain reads ETGVTQSPTHLIKTRGQQVTLRCSSQSGHNTVSWYQQALGQGPQFIFQYYREEENGRGNFPPRFSGLQFPNYSSELNVNALELDDSALYLCASSSLQGPQEQFFGPGTRLTVL.

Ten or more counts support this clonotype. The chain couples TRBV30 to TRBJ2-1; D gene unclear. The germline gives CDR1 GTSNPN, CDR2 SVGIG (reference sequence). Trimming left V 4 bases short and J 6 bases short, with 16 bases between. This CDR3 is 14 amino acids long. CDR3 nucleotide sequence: TGTGCCTGGATCCCTAAGGGCGTTAGCAATGAGCAGTTCTTC. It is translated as CAWIPKGVSNEQFF.

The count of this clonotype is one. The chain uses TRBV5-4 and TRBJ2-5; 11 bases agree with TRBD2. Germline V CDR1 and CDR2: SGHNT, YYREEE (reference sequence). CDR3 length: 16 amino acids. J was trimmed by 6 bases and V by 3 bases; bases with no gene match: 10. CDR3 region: CASSSGLAGTRKTQYF. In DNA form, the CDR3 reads TGTGCCAGCAGCTCAGGACTAGCGGGTACAAGAAAGACCCAGTACTTC.

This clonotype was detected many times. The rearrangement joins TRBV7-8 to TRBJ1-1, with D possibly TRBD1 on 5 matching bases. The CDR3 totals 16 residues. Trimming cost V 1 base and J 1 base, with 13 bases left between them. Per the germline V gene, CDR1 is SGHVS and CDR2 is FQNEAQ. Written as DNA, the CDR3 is TGTGCCAGCAGCTTAGTTTTGGGGGTAGGGAACACTGAAGCTTTCTTT. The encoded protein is CASSLVLGVGNTEAFF.

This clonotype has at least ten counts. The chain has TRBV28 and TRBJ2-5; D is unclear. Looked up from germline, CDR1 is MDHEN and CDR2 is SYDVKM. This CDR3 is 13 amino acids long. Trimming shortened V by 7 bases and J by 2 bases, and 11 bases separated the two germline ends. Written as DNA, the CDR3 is TGTGCCAGCACAGGCAGTCTTCAAGAGACCCAGTACTTC. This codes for CASTGSLQETQYF.

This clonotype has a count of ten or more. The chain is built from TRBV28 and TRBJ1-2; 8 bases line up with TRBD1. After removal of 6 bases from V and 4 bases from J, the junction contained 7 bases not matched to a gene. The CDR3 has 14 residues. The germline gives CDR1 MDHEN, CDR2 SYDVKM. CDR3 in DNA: TGTGCCAGCAGAACGGACAGGGCTCTCTATGGCTACACCTTC. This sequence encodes CASRTDRALYGYTF.

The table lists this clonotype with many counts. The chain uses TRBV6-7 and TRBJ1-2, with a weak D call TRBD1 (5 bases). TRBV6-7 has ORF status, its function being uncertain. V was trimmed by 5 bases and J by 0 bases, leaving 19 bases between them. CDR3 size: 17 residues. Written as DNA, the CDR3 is TGTGCCAGCAGTCACGGGGACTTTGTACCCGCTAACTATGGCTACACCTTC. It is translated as CASSHGDFVPANYGYTF.

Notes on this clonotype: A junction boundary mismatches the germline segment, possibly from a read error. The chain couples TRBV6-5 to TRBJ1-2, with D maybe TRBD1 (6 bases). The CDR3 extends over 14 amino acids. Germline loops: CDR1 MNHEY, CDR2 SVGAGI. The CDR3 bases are TGTGCCAGCACTTACAGGGAGTTTACTGGTGGCTACACCTTC. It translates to CASTYREFTGGYTF.

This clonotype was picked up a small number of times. CDR3 sequence (DNA): TGTGCCAGCAGCGTAGGGAGTAGGGGCTCCTACAATGAGCAGTTCTTC. It specifies CASSVGSRGSYNEQFF. The chain links TRBV9 to TRBJ2-1; maybe TRBD1 (5 bases). There are 16 residues in the CDR3. CDR1 and CDR2 from the germline V gene are SGDLS and YYNGEE. Trimming pared 0 bases from V and 0 bases from J, leaving 10 bases between.

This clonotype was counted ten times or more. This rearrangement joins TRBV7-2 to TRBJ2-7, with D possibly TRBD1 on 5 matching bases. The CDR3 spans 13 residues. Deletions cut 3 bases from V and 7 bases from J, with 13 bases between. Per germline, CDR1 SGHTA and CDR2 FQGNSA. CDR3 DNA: TGTGCCAGCAGCTTTCCAGGGTTCGGTGAGCAGTACTTC. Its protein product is CASSFPGFGEQYF.

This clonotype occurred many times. CDR3 bases: TGTGCCAGCAGTGCTCCAGGACCCTACAATGAGCAGTTCTTC. The encoded protein is CASSAPGPYNEQFF. This rearrangement joins TRBV2 to TRBJ2-1; no definite D call. V was cut by 4 bases and J by 2 bases, with 9 bases left in between. The CDR3 is 14 residues long. Germline CDR1 reads SNHLY; CDR2 reads FYNNEI.

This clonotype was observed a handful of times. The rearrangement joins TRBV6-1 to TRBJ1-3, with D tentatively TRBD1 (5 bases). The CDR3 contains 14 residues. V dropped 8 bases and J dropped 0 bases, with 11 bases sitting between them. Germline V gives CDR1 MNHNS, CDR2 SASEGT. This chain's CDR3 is CASGASTSGNTIYF. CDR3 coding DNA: TGTGCCAGCGGGGCCAGCACCTCTGGAAACACCATATATTTT.

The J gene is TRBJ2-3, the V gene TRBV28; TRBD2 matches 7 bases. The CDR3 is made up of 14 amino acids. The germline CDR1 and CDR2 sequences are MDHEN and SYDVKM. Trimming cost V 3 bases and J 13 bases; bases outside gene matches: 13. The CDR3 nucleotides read TGTGCCAGCAGTTTCCTCCCTCTAGCGGACGGGGAGTATTTT. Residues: CASSFLPLADGEYF.

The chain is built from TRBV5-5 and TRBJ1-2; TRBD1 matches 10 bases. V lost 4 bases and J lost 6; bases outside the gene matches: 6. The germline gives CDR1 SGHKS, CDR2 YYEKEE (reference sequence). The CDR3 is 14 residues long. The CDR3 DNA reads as TGTGCCAGCAGCCAAGATGGGACAGGGGATGGCTACACCTTC. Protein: CASSQDGTGDGYTF.